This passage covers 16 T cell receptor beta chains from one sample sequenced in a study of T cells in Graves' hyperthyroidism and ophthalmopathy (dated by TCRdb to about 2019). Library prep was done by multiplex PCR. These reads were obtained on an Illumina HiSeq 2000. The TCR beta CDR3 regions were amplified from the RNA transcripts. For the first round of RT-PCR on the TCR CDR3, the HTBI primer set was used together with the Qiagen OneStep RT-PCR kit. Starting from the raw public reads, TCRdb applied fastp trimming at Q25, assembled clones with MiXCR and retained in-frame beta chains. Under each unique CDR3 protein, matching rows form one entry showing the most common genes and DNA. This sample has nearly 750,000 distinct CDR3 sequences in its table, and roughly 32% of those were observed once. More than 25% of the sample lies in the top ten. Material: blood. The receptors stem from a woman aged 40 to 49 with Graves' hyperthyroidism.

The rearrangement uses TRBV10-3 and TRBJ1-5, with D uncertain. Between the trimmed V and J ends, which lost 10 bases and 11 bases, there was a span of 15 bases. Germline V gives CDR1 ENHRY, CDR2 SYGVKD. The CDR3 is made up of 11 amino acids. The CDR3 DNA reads TGTGCCAGCTTCGGAAGTGGAGCCCAGCATTTT. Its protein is CASFGSGAQHF.

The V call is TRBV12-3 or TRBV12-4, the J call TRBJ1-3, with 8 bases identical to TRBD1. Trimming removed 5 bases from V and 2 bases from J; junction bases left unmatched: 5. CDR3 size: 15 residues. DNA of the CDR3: TGTGCCAGCAGTCCCACAGGGGGGACTGGAAACACCATATATTTT. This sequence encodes CASSPTGGTGNTIYF.

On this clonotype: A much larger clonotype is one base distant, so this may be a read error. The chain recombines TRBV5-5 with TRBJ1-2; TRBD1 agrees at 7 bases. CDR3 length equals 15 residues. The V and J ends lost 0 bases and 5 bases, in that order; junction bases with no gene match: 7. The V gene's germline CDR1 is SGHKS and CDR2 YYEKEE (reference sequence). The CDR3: CASSLAAGQSYGYTF. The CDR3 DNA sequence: TGTGCCAGCAGCTTGGCTGCGGGACAGAGTTATGGCTACACCTTC.

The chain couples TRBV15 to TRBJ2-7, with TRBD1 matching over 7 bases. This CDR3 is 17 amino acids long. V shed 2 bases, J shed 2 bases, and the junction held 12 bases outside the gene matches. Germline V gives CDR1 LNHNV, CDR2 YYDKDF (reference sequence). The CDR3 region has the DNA TGTGCCACCAGCAGATCCGGGTGGGGGACAGATGCCTACGAGCAGTACTTC. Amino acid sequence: CATSRSGWGTDAYEQYF.

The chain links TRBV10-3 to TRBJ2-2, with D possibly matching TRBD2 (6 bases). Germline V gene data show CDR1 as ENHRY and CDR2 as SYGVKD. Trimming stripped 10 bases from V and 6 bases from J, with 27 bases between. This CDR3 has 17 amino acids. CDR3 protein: CASTTRRGPLRPGELFF. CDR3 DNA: TGTGCCAGCACCACTAGGAGGGGTCCGCTTCGTCCCGGGGAGCTGTTTTTT.

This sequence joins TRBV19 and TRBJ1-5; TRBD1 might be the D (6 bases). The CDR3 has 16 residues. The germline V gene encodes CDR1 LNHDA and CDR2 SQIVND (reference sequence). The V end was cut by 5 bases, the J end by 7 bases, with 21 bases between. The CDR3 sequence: CASSGYGPVQGQPQHF. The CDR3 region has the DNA TGTGCCAGTAGTGGTTACGGACCAGTCCAGGGGCAGCCCCAGCATTTT.

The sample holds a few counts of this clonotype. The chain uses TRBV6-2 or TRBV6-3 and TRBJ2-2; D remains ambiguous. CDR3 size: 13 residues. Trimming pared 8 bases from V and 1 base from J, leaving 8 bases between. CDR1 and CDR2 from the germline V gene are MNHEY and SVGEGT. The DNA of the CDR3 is TGTGCCAGCTGGTACAGGAACACCGGGGAGCTGTTTTTT. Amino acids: CASWYRNTGELFF.

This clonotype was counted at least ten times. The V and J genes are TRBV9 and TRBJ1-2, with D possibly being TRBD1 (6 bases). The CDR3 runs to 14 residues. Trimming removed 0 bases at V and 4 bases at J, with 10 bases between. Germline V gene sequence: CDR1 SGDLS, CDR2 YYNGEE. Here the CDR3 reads CASSVATGTYGYTF. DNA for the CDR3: TGTGCCAGCAGCGTAGCTACAGGGACCTATGGCTACACCTTC.

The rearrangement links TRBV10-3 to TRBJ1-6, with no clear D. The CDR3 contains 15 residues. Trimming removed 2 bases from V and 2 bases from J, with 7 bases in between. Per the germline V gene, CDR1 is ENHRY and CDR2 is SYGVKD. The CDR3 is CAISEGLPYNSPLHF. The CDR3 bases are TGTGCCATCAGTGAGGGGTTACCCTATAATTCACCCCTCCACTTT.

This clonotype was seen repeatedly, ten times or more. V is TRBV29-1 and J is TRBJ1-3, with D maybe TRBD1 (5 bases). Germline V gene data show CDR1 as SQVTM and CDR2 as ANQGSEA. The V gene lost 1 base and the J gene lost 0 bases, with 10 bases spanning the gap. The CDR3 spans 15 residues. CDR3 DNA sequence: TGCAGCGTTGAAGTGGGACCGTTCTCTGGAAACACCATATATTTT. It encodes CSVEVGPFSGNTIYF. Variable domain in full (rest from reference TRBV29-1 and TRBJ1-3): SAVISQKPSRDICQRGTSLTIQCQVDSQVTMMFWYRQQPGQSLTLIATANQGSEATYESGFVIDKFPISRPNLTFSTLTVSNMSPEDSSIYLCSVEVGPFSGNTIYFGEGSWLTVV.

CDR3 loop: CASSLGWGRVDYGYTF. CDR3 nucleotides: TGTGCCAGCAGCTTGGGGTGGGGGCGGGTGGACTATGGCTACACCTTC. J is TRBJ1-2 and V is TRBV5-4; possible D gene TRBD1, 6 bases. V was pared by 0 bases and J by 3 bases, with 15 bases between. The length of the CDR3 is 16 residues. Germline V gene data show CDR1 as SGHNT and CDR2 as YYREEE (reference sequence). Full variable domain (remainder filled in from reference TRBV5-4 and TRBJ1-2): ETGVTQSPTHLIKTRGQQVTLRCSSQSGHNTVSWYQQALGQGPQFIFQYYREEENGRGNFPPRFSGLQFPNYSSELNVNALELDDSALYLCASSLGWGRVDYGYTFGSGTRLTVV.

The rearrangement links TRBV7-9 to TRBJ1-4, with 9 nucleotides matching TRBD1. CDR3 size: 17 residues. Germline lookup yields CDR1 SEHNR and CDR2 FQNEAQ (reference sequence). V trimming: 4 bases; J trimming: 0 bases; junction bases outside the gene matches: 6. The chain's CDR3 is CASSYRGQGPTNEKLFF. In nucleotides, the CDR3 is TGTGCCAGCAGCTACCGGGGACAGGGTCCAACTAATGAAAAACTGTTTTTT.

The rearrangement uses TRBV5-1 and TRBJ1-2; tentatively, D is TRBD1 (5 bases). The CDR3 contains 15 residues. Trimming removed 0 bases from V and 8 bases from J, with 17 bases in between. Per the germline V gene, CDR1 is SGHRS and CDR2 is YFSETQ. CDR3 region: CASSLGSLLGAGYTF. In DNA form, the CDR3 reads TGCGCCAGCAGCTTGGGATCCTTGTTAGGGGCAGGCTACACCTTC. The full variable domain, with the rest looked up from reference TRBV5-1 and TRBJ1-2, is KAGVTQTPRYLIKTRGQQVTLSCSPISGHRSVSWYQQTPGQGLQFLFEYFSETQRNKGNFPGRFSGRQFSNSRSEMNVSTLELGDSALYLCASSLGSLLGAGYTFGSGTRLTVV.

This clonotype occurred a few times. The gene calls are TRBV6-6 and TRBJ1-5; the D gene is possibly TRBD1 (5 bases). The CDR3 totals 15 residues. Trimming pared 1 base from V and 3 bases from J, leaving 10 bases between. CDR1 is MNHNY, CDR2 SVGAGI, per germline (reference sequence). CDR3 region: CASSYFQGDNQPQHF. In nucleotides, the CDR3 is TGTGCCAGCAGTTACTTCCAGGGCGACAATCAGCCCCAGCATTTT.

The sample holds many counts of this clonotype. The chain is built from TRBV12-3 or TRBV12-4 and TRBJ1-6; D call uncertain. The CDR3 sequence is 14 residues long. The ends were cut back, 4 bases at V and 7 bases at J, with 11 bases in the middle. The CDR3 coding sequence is TGTGCCAGCAGTTGGGAGAGTGGGAATTCACCCCTCCACTTT. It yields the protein CASSWESGNSPLHF.

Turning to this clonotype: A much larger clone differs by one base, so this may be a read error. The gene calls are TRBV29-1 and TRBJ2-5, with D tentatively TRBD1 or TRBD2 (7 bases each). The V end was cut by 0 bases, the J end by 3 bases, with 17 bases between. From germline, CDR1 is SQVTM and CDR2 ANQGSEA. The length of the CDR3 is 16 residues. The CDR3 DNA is TGCAGCGTTGAAGAGGGCAGGGGGGGGAGGAAAGAGACCCAGTACTTC. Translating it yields CSVEEGRGGRKETQYF. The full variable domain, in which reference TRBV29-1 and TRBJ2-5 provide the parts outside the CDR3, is SAVISQKPSRDICQRGTSLTIQCQVDSQVTMMFWYRQQPGQSLTLIATANQGSEATYESGFVIDKFPISRPNLTFSTLTVSNMSPEDSSIYLCSVEEGRGGRKETQYFGPGTRLLVL.